Below, 5 T cell receptor beta chains from the same sample are listed, as sequenced in a study of blood T cell repertoires in COVID-19. The repertoire was sequenced with immunoSEQ multiplex PCR; TCRdb's copy has only in-frame clones and lacks some. The profile shows 150,000 or so clones, about 81% of them singletons. Source material: peripheral blood. These receptors were taken from a woman in her 70s with acute or convalescent COVID-19.

This clone appeared once. The genes are TRBV2 and TRBJ1-5, with TRBD1 identical over 7 bases. Trimming cost V 6 bases and J 7 bases; bases outside gene matches: 12. This CDR3 has 15 residues. Germline values: CDR1 SNHLY, CDR2 FYNNEI. This CDR3 is CASSGQGGAGQPQHF. DNA of the CDR3: TGTGCCAGCAGCGGACAAGGGGGCGCCGGGCAGCCCCAGCATTTT.

V and J are TRBV9 and TRBJ1-1; D is perhaps TRBD1 (6 bases). The CDR3 consists of 14 residues. Germline assignment: CDR1 SGDLS and CDR2 YYNGEE. The germline V and J ends were trimmed by 4 bases and 5 bases, with 15 bases remaining between them. This chain's CDR3 is CASSPPPGVTEAFF. Written as DNA, the CDR3 is TGTGCCAGCAGCCCTCCCCCAGGGGTGACTGAAGCTTTCTTT. The full variable domain, its missing parts supplied by reference TRBV9 and TRBJ1-1, is DSGVTQTPKHLITATGQRVTLRCSPRSGDLSVYWYQQSLDQGLQFLIQYYNGEERAKGNILERFSAQQFPDLHSELNLSSLELGDSALYFCASSPPPGVTEAFFGQGTRLTVV.

The chain couples TRBV5-4 to TRBJ2-7; a possible D gene is TRBD2 (6 bases). CDR1 and CDR2 from the germline V gene are SGHNT and YYREEE (reference sequence). The V and J ends lost 1 base and 3 bases respectively, with 17 bases between them. The CDR3 runs 16 residues. The CDR3 sequence is CASSLTLGGFDYEQYF. The CDR3 DNA follows: TGTGCCAGCAGCTTGACCCTGGGGGGATTTGACTACGAGCAGTACTTC.

The chain employs TRBV7-2 and TRBJ2-7; 10 bases are a match to TRBD1. The CDR3 contains 12 residues. The junction had 2 bases not matched to a gene; V was cut back by 11 bases and J by 1 base. The germline V gene encodes CDR1 SGHTA and CDR2 FQGNSA. The CDR3 DNA is TGTGCCTCGGGACAGGGGTCCTACGAGCAGTACTTC. Translation: CASGQGSYEQYF. Full variable domain (remainder filled in from reference TRBV7-2 and TRBJ2-7): GAGVSQSPSNKVTEKGKDVELRCDPISGHTALYWYRQSLGQGLEFLIYFQGNSAPDKSGLPSDRFSAERTGGSVSTLTIQRTQQEDSAVYLCASGQGSYEQYFGPGTRLTVT.

This chain uses TRBV19 with TRBJ2-1; 10 bases are a match to TRBD2. The CDR3 contains 16 residues. After removal of 3 bases from V and 4 bases from J, the junction contained 6 bases not matched to a gene. The V gene's germline CDR1 is LNHDA and CDR2 SQIVND (reference sequence). The CDR3: CASSIGGLATYNEQFF. The CDR3 DNA reads as TGTGCCAGTAGTATTGGGGGACTAGCGACTTACAATGAGCAGTTCTTC.